Listed here are 23 T cell receptor beta chains from one sample, sequenced in a study of identical twins. TCRdb redid the calling of the 5' RACE reads with MiXCR, one entry per CDR3 protein. The repertoire consists of fewer than 500,000 distinct CDR3 sequences, with roughly an eighth occurring once and the leading ten covering around 0.98%. The sample was also reused in another study, on yellow fever vaccine responses in identical twins.

The specimen sequenced was CD4+ T cells sorted from blood. All receptors derive from a woman under 30 in good health.

This clonotype has only a few counts. V is TRBV20-1 and J is TRBJ2-3; tentatively, D is TRBD1 or TRBD2 (6 bases each). The length of the CDR3 is 13 residues. Germline V gene data show CDR1 as DFQATT and CDR2 as SNEGSKA (reference sequence). V lost 2 bases, J lost 11 bases, and 17 bases lay in between. The CDR3, as DNA: TGCAGTGCTAGATTAGGGGGGACCCCCGGGCAGTATTTT. This gives the protein CSARLGGTPGQYF.

This clonotype was seen only a few times. The chain links TRBV9 to TRBJ2-5; D call uncertain. Germline CDR1 SGDLS, CDR2 YYNGEE. V gave up 7 bases and J gave up 5 bases, with 18 bases separating them. The CDR3 has 14 residues. The CDR3: CASSSGGNGETQYF. The CDR3 nucleotides read TGTGCCAGCTCCTCGGGCGGCAACGGGGAGACCCAGTACTTC. The entire variable domain, with the rest obtained from reference TRBV9 and TRBJ2-5, is as follows: DSGVTQTPKHLITATGQRVTLRCSPRSGDLSVYWYQQSLDQGLQFLIQYYNGEERAKGNILERFSAQQFPDLHSELNLSSLELGDSALYFCASSSGGNGETQYFGPGTRLLVL.

The J gene is TRBJ2-5, the V gene TRBV20-1, with D uncertain. Germline assignment: CDR1 DFQATT and CDR2 SNEGSKA (reference sequence). Trimming left V 3 bases short and J 4 bases short, with 9 bases between. CDR3 length: 12 residues. The chain's CDR3 is CSASIRGETQYF. The CDR3 DNA reads as TGCAGTGCTAGTATTCGAGGAGAGACCCAGTACTTC.

The chain recombines TRBV7-2 with TRBJ2-7, with 7 bases fitting TRBD2. The CDR3 extends over 15 amino acids. Germline V gene data show CDR1 as SGHTA and CDR2 as FQGNSA. V gave up 2 bases and J gave up 4 bases; unmatched junction bases: 8. The CDR3 spells CASSLKAGAEYEQYF. The CDR3 DNA reads TGTGCCAGCAGCTTAAAGGCGGGAGCGGAATACGAGCAGTACTTC.

This clonotype showed up just a few times. This sequence joins TRBV27 and TRBJ1-2; D is undetermined. CDR3 length: 13 residues. Germline CDR1 and CDR2: MNHEY and SMNVEV (reference sequence). Trimming shortened V by 3 bases and J by 2 bases, and 7 bases separated the two germline ends. The CDR3 sequence: CASSLNKNYGYTF. The CDR3 region has the DNA TGTGCCAGCAGTTTGAACAAAAACTATGGCTACACCTTC.

The chain recombines TRBV20-1 with TRBJ2-1; 10 nucleotides align to TRBD1. Trimming took 6 bases from V and 6 from J; bases not matched to a gene: 11. This CDR3 is 15 amino acids long. Germline V CDR1 and CDR2: DFQATT, SNEGSKA (reference sequence). In DNA, the CDR3 is TGCAGTGCGCTAAGGACGGGACAGGGGTCCAATGAGCAGTTCTTC. Encoded protein: CSALRTGQGSNEQFF.

This chain joins TRBV12-3 or TRBV12-4 and TRBJ2-7; D remains unclear. V gave up 4 bases and J gave up 8 bases, with 15 bases separating them. This CDR3 is 13 amino acids long. In nucleotides, the CDR3 is TGTGCCAGCAGTTCTCAAACCGGCAAGAAGCAGTACTTC. Its translation: CASSSQTGKKQYF.

This clonotype was seen a handful of times. CDR3 coding DNA: TGTGCCAGCAGCTTAGACAGGGGGTATAGCTCCTACAATGAGCAGTTCTTC. Translated, it gives CASSLDRGYSSYNEQFF. The V call is TRBV5-5, the J call TRBJ2-1, with 9 bases identical to TRBD1. Germline V gene data show CDR1 as SGHKS and CDR2 as YYEKEE (reference sequence). This CDR3 region has 17 residues. J gave up 0 bases and V 2 bases, and 6 bases lay outside the gene matches.

This clonotype was detected a few times. The J gene is TRBJ2-1, the V gene TRBV3-1; no definite D call. The CDR3 is 11 amino acids. CDR1 and CDR2 from the germline V gene are LGHDT and YNNKEL (reference sequence). The V end was cut by 4 bases, the J end by 10 bases, with 8 bases between. Here the CDR3 DNA reads TGTGCCAGCAGCCCCCTGAAGGAGCAGTTCTTC. Translation: CASSPLKEQFF.

This clonotype was recorded many times. The junction departs from the called germline gene at one end, perhaps through a read error. The V gene is TRBV7-2, the J gene TRBJ1-2; weak D call: TRBD1 (5 bases). Germline V lookup: CDR1 SGHTA, CDR2 FQGNSA. The CDR3 has 12 residues. DNA for the CDR3: TGTGCCAGCAGCACTATGGTGACAGCCGGTAAATTC. Protein sequence: CASSTMVTAGKF.

This clonotype was counted a few times. The V gene is TRBV20-1, the J gene TRBJ2-3, with 9 bases aligning to TRBD2. The ends lost 2 bases at V and 2 bases at J; junction bases unmatched: 5. The CDR3 loop spans 15 amino acids. Germline CDR1 is DFQATT and CDR2 is SNEGSKA (reference sequence). The CDR3 sequence is CSARSLAGITDTQYF. The CDR3 DNA follows: TGCAGTGCTAGAAGCCTAGCGGGGATCACAGATACGCAGTATTTT.

The chain employs TRBV10-1 and TRBJ2-1; possibly TRBD1 or TRBD2 for D (5 bases each). The length of the CDR3 is 16 residues. The germline V and J ends were trimmed by 0 bases and 4 bases, with 13 bases remaining between them. The V gene's germline CDR1 is WNHNN and CDR2 SYGVQD (reference sequence). CDR3 sequence reads: CASSESPLGRYNEQFF. CDR3 nucleotides: TGCGCCAGCAGTGAGTCGCCTCTGGGACGGTACAATGAGCAGTTCTTC.

This clonotype was seen ten or more times. The rearrangement joins TRBV5-1 to TRBJ2-2; D gene uncertain. V lost 0 bases to trimming and J lost 3 bases, with 6 bases between them. The CDR3 has 14 amino acids. Germline values: CDR1 SGHRS, CDR2 YFSETQ. Written as DNA, the CDR3 is TGCGCCAGCAGCTTGGATTCCTACACCGGGGAGCTGTTTTTT. It specifies CASSLDSYTGELFF.

This chain joins TRBV7-8 and TRBJ2-2, with D perhaps TRBD1 (6 bases). The CDR3 has 18 amino acids. CDR1 is SGHVS, CDR2 FQNEAQ, per germline. V was clipped by 0 bases and J by 0 bases, with 14 bases between them. This CDR3 is CASSLALRGSPNTGELFF. In DNA, the CDR3 is TGTGCCAGCAGCTTAGCCCTGAGGGGGAGCCCGAACACCGGGGAGCTGTTTTTT.

CDR3 amino acids: CASSRAGTGRYSGANVLTF. DNA of the CDR3: TGTGCCAGCAGCAGGGCCGGGACAGGACGTTACTCTGGGGCCAACGTCCTGACTTTC. The chain uses TRBV11-1 and TRBJ2-6; 8 nucleotides match TRBD1. CDR3 length equals 19 residues. The germline CDR1 and CDR2 sequences are SGHAT and FQDESV (reference sequence). V shed 5 bases and J 0 bases; nucleotides not matched to a gene: 12.

CDR3 sequence reads: CSVQSGDTQYF. CDR3 bases: TGCAGCGTCCAATCGGGGGATACGCAGTATTTT. V usage is TRBV29-1 and J usage is TRBJ2-3; weak D call: TRBD2 (5 bases). The CDR3 is 11 residues long. Looked up from germline, CDR1 is SQVTM and CDR2 is ANQGSEA. V was clipped by 6 bases and J by 6 bases, with 10 bases between them.

This clonotype was detected a few times. The rearrangement uses TRBV30 and TRBJ2-2, with TRBD2 identical over 11 bases. Germline CDR1 is GTSNPN and CDR2 is SVGIG (reference sequence). Unmatched junction bases numbered 5, after V lost 8 bases and J lost 6 bases. This CDR3 region has 13 residues. DNA of the CDR3: TGTGCCGGGCCGGGACTAGCGGCCGGGGAGCTGTTTTTT. The encoded protein is CAGPGLAAGELFF.

This clonotype was seen a few times. Relative to the germline gene, one junction end is altered; a read error may explain this. The chain links TRBV6-2 or TRBV6-3 to TRBJ2-7; D may correspond to TRBD1 or TRBD2 (6 bases each). CDR1 is MNHEY and CDR2 is SVGEGT in the germline V gene. CDR3 size: 13 residues. The CDR3 region has the DNA TGTGCCAGCAGTACAGGGCGGGACTCCCTCCCACGCTTC. It translates to CASSTGRDSLPRF.

The gene calls are TRBV29-1 and TRBJ2-2; TRBD1 aligns across 11 bases. With V trimmed by 6 bases and J by 8 bases, 2 bases remained unmatched. Per germline, CDR1 SQVTM and CDR2 ANQGSEA. The CDR3 loop spans 12 amino acids. The CDR3 protein is CSVGQGGGELFF. In nucleotides, the CDR3 is TGCAGCGTGGGACAGGGGGGTGGGGAGCTGTTTTTT.

This chain uses TRBV7-2 with TRBJ1-4, with TRBD1 identical over 7 bases. The length of the CDR3 is 15 residues. Germline trimming cut 1 base from V and 5 bases from J; bases unmatched to any gene: 4. Germline loops: CDR1 SGHTA, CDR2 FQGNSA. The CDR3 DNA reads as TGTGCCAGCAGCTTAGGGGGGGGACAGAATGAAAAACTGTTTTTT. It is translated as CASSLGGGQNEKLFF.

This clonotype was counted ten times or more. V and J are TRBV5-1 and TRBJ1-2; a possible D gene is TRBD1 (5 bases). V was trimmed by 0 bases and J by 8 bases, leaving 14 bases between them. Germline CDR1 SGHRS, CDR2 YFSETQ. This CDR3 comprises 14 residues. CDR3 amino acids: CASSLDSGGTGYTF. CDR3 coding DNA: TGCGCCAGCAGCTTGGACAGTGGAGGGACGGGCTACACCTTC.

The chain couples TRBV20-1 to TRBJ2-3, with 10 bases identical to TRBD2. Looked up from germline, CDR1 is DFQATT and CDR2 is SNEGSKA (reference sequence). V dropped 3 bases and J dropped 1; count of bases not matched to a gene: 1. The CDR3 loop spans 14 amino acids. In DNA, the CDR3 is TGCAGTGCTAGTCTAGCGGGGGGCACAGATACGCAGTATTTT. Protein product: CSASLAGGTDTQYF.

This clonotype was counted a few times. This rearrangement joins TRBV15 to TRBJ2-7; D is perhaps TRBD2 (5 bases). Trimming pared 5 bases from V and 3 bases from J, leaving 14 bases between. The CDR3 spans 14 residues. Germline V CDR1 and CDR2: LNHNV, YYDKDF (reference sequence). For the CDR3, the DNA is TGTGCCACCAGCGTAAAGGCCAGCGGCTACGAGCAGTACTTC. Protein: CATSVKASGYEQYF.